These 17 T cell receptor beta chains were sequenced from one sample in a study of sequential checkpoint blockade in melanoma. Treatment specified: randomized to nivolumab then ipilimumab (arm A) or the reverse (arm B). Measured with immunoSEQ multiplex PCR; TCRdb has only the in-frame clones, and not every one. The sample lists some 8,200 clones, roughly 60% occurring once. Sequencing used CD8+ T cells sorted from blood (inferred from file names), obtained from a patient given nivolumab and ipilimumab in sequence. The receptors were gathered from a human donor with melanoma.

The V call is TRBV7-6, the J call TRBJ1-1; D is possibly TRBD1 (6 bases). The CDR3 consists of 16 residues. V lost 0 bases and J lost 5, with 16 bases in between. CDR1 is SGHVS, CDR2 FNYEAQ, per germline. The CDR3 region is CASSLAGGAEGTEAFF. The CDR3 DNA sequence: TGTGCCAGCAGCTTAGCTGGGGGGGCTGAAGGTACTGAAGCTTTCTTT. The complete variable domain, with remaining parts taken from reference TRBV7-6 and TRBJ1-1, reads GAGVSQSPRYKVTKRGQDVALRCDPISGHVSLYWYRQALGQGPEFLTYFNYEAQQDKSGLPNDRFSAERPEGSISTLTIQRTEQRDSAMYRCASSLAGGAEGTEAFFGQGTRLTVV.

The J gene is TRBJ1-6, the V gene TRBV25-1; D may be TRBD1 (5 bases). V was pared by 2 bases and J by 9 bases, with 14 bases between. Per germline, CDR1 MGHDK and CDR2 SYGVNS. The CDR3 extends over 15 amino acids. In nucleotides, the CDR3 is TGTGCCAGCAGTGAAGGTGGCAGGGTGAGTTCACCCCTCCACTTT. It specifies CASSEGGRVSSPLHF.

This chain links TRBV9 with TRBJ1-5; a possible D gene is TRBD1 (5 bases). This CDR3 is built from 13 residues. The germline V and J ends were trimmed by 4 bases and 4 bases, with 9 bases remaining between them. Per germline, CDR1 SGDLS and CDR2 YYNGEE. In nucleotides, the CDR3 is TGTGCCAGCAGCATCAGGGAAAATCAGCCCCAGCATTTT. It is translated as CASSIRENQPQHF. Variable domain in full (rest from reference TRBV9 and TRBJ1-5): DSGVTQTPKHLITATGQRVTLRCSPRSGDLSVYWYQQSLDQGLQFLIQYYNGEERAKGNILERFSAQQFPDLHSELNLSSLELGDSALYFCASSIRENQPQHFGDGTRLSIL.

The chain has TRBV9 and TRBJ1-4; 7 nucleotides line up with TRBD1. CDR1 is SGDLS and CDR2 is YYNGEE in the germline V gene. V lost 0 bases and J lost 4; bases outside the gene matches: 3. This CDR3 is built from 15 residues. The CDR3 DNA is TGTGCCAGCAGCGTAGGGGGACAGCTTAATGAAAAACTGTTTTTT. This gives the protein CASSVGGQLNEKLFF.

This clone occurred a few times. The chain joins TRBV28 to TRBJ2-7; TRBD1 agrees at 9 bases. This CDR3 has 14 amino acids. Losses at the gene ends were 8 bases for V and 4 bases for J; bases not matched to a gene: 9. Germline V gene lookup returns CDR1 MDHEN and CDR2 SYDVKM. CDR3 DNA sequence: TGTGCCAGCGATCGGACAGGGGAAACGTACGAGCAGTACTTC. Amino acids: CASDRTGETYEQYF.

The chain is built from TRBV19 and TRBJ2-7; 7 bases match TRBD2. The CDR3 sequence is 17 residues long. Germline CDR1 is LNHDA and CDR2 is SQIVND (reference sequence). The V and J ends lost 6 bases and 3 bases, in that order; junction bases with no gene match: 17. The CDR3 loop is CASSPFPRDYPIYEQYF. In DNA, the CDR3 is TGTGCCAGTAGCCCCTTCCCCCGGGACTACCCGATCTACGAGCAGTACTTC.

This chain uses TRBV9 with TRBJ2-6, with TRBD1 as a possible D gene (5 bases). Trimming left V 3 bases short and J 0 bases short, with 10 bases between. Per germline, CDR1 SGDLS and CDR2 YYNGEE. The CDR3 is 16 amino acids. The CDR3 coding sequence is TGTGCCAGCAGCGCACCAGGGTTCTCTGGGGCCAACGTCCTGACTTTC. It encodes CASSAPGFSGANVLTF.

This clone was found a few times. This chain joins TRBV4-1 and TRBJ1-5; D not certain. CDR1 MGHRA and CDR2 YSYEKL come from the germline V gene. V lost 0 bases and J lost 5, with 17 bases in between. There are 17 residues in the CDR3. The CDR3 DNA sequence: TGCGCCAGCAGCCAAGATCGAGGAGCGGCAAGCGATCAGCCCCAGCATTTT. Translation: CASSQDRGAASDQPQHF.

This clone came up once. V is TRBV27 and J is TRBJ2-7, with TRBD1 identical over 7 bases. CDR1 and CDR2 (germline): MNHEY, SMNVEV (reference sequence). CDR3 length equals 12 residues. V was clipped by 6 bases and J by 2 bases; unmatched bases: 1. The CDR3 here is CASSGTAYEQYF. CDR3 DNA sequence: TGTGCCAGCAGCGGGACAGCCTACGAGCAGTACTTC.

The chain uses TRBV19 and TRBJ2-1; 7 nucleotides agree with TRBD1. J lost 0 bases, V lost 5 bases, and 4 bases had no gene match. The CDR3 loop spans 15 amino acids. Germline V gene sequence: CDR1 LNHDA, CDR2 SQIVND (reference sequence). In DNA form, the CDR3 reads TGTGCCAGTAGTCTACAGGGGTTCTCCTACAATGAGCAGTTCTTC. Translated, it gives CASSLQGFSYNEQFF. The whole variable domain, remainder taken from reference TRBV19 and TRBJ2-1, is DGGITQSPKYLFRKEGQNVTLSCEQNLNHDAMYWYRQDPGQGLRLIYYSQIVNDFQKGDIAEGYSVSREKKESFPLTVTSAQKNPTAFYLCASSLQGFSYNEQFFGPGTRLTVL.

The table lists this clone with a few counts. The rearrangement uses TRBV9 and TRBJ2-7; D ambiguous. Looked up from germline, CDR1 is SGDLS and CDR2 is YYNGEE. V shed 4 bases and J shed 3 bases, with 11 bases lying between them. CDR3 length: 13 amino acids. CDR3 nucleotide sequence: TGTGCCAGCAGCCCACCTGAGAGCTACGAGCAGTACTTC. It codes for CASSPPESYEQYF.

V and J are TRBV9 and TRBJ2-7; perhaps TRBD2 as D (7 bases). The V end was cut by 3 bases, the J end by 0 bases, with 13 bases between. Germline CDR1 reads SGDLS; CDR2 reads YYNGEE. This CDR3 comprises 15 residues. CDR3 in amino acids: CASSGGGGSSYEQYF. DNA of the CDR3: TGTGCCAGCAGCGGAGGGGGGGGGAGCTCCTACGAGCAGTACTTC.

As DNA, the CDR3 is TGTGCCAGCAGTCAAGGGGCGGCATACCCCTACGAGCAGTACTTC. Translation gives CASSQGAAYPYEQYF. The chain joins TRBV21-1 to TRBJ2-7; the DNA was not used to check the table's D call, TRBD1. TRBV21-1 is annotated as a pseudogene. The CDR3 covers 15 residues.

This clone was detected only a few times. V usage is TRBV7-9 and J usage is TRBJ2-1; D remains ambiguous. Looked up from germline, CDR1 is SEHNR and CDR2 is FQNEAQ (reference sequence). The CDR3 is 10 residues long. V lost 8 bases and J 9 bases, leaving 8 bases between the germline ends. The CDR3 DNA follows: TGTGCCAGCGGCTCGAGTGAGCAGTTCTTC. Its translation: CASGSSEQFF.

V and J are TRBV29-1 and TRBJ2-7, with 10 nucleotides matching TRBD1. This CDR3 region has 13 residues. Germline CDR1 is SQVTM and CDR2 is ANQGSEA. Trimming took 7 bases from V and 0 from J; bases not matched to a gene: 3. The CDR3 DNA sequence: TGCAGCGCGAGGACAGGGGGCTCCTACGAGCAGTACTTC. Translating it yields CSARTGGSYEQYF.

The rearrangement joins TRBV9 to TRBJ1-4; 7 bases are shared with TRBD1. Germline V gene sequence: CDR1 SGDLS, CDR2 YYNGEE. J gave up 5 bases and V 3 bases, and 19 bases lay outside the gene matches. This CDR3 contains 19 residues. The CDR3, as DNA: TGTGCCAGCAGCGGTAGTAGTAGTACCAGGACAGGTACGAATGAAAAACTGTTTTTT. It is translated as CASSGSSSTRTGTNEKLFF. Filled out from reference TRBV9 and TRBJ1-4, the complete variable domain reads DSGVTQTPKHLITATGQRVTLRCSPRSGDLSVYWYQQSLDQGLQFLIQYYNGEERAKGNILERFSAQQFPDLHSELNLSSLELGDSALYFCASSGSSSTRTGTNEKLFFGSGTQLSVL.

CDR3 loop: CASSVWGDNEQFF. The CDR3 coding sequence is TGTGCCAGCAGCGTCTGGGGGGACAATGAGCAGTTCTTC. This chain connects TRBV9 to TRBJ2-1; possibly TRBD2 for D (6 bases). The CDR3 extends over 13 amino acids. Per the germline V gene, CDR1 is SGDLS and CDR2 is YYNGEE. The V end was cut by 2 bases, the J end by 5 bases, with 8 bases between.